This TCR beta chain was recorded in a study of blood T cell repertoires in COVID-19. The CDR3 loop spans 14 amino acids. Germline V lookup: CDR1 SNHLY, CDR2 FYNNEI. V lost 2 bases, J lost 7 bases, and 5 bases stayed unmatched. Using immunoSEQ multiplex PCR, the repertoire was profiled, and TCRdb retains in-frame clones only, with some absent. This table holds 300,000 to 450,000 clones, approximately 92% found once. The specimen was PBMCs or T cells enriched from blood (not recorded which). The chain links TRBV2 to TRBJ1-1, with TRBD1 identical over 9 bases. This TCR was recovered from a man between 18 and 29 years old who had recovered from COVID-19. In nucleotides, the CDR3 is TGTGCCAGCAGTGAATCGGACAGGGGATTTGAAGCTTTCTTT. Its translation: CASSESDRGFEAFF.